These 3 T cell receptor beta chains were sequenced from one sample in a study of beta chain features in type 1 diabetes. The sequenced template was cDNA made from the entire isolated RNA. Libraries were prepared by immunoSEQ multiplex PCR; TCRdb keeps only in-frame clonotypes and omits some of them. This table holds roughly 150,000 clones, less than 9.5% found once. What was sequenced was central memory CD4+ T cells from blood. All receptors derive from a young woman in good health.

This clone was counted a few times. This chain connects TRBV2 to TRBJ2-4; D may be TRBD2 (7 bases). V lost 2 bases and J lost 6, with 17 bases in between. The CDR3 is made up of 16 amino acids. In germline, CDR1 is SNHLY, CDR2 FYNNEI. CDR3 bases: TGTGCCAGCAGTGAATGGGGCAGGGGAGGGCGAAACATTCAGTACTTC. Translation: CASSEWGRGGRNIQYF.

This clone was observed a handful of times. The genes are TRBV4-2 and TRBJ2-3, with D possibly TRBD2 on 6 matching bases. Germline CDR1 reads LGHNA; CDR2 reads YNFKEQ. The CDR3 is made up of 17 amino acids. V gave up 5 bases and J gave up 0 bases, with 18 bases separating them. CDR3 DNA sequence: TGTGCCAGCAGCTACGGGAGCGCCCCTACTAGCACAGATACGCAGTATTTT. This codes for CASSYGSAPTSTDTQYF.

This chain connects TRBV5-1 to TRBJ1-3; 8 bases line up with TRBD1. Per germline, CDR1 SGHRS and CDR2 YFSETQ. J gave up 1 base and V 2 bases, and 5 bases lay outside the gene matches. This CDR3 is built from 16 residues. This CDR3 is CASSFAGTGSGNTIYF. The CDR3 bases are TGCGCCAGCAGCTTCGCCGGGACAGGTTCTGGAAACACCATATATTTT.